This T cell receptor beta chain was identified in a study of T-cell reconstitution after alpha-beta-depleted transplantation in children. This clonotype was picked up many times. Per germline, CDR1 DFQATT and CDR2 SNEGSKA (reference sequence). CDR3 length: 14 amino acids. Trimming removed 0 bases at V and 4 bases at J, with 12 bases between. Unique molecular identifiers were incorporated during preparation of the TCRbeta library. A single record per CDR3 protein comes from TCRdb applying MiXCR to the PCR reads. The table has about 610,000 distinct CDR3 sequences, roughly a tenth seen once; the top ten hold about 4%.

The rearrangement links TRBV20-1 to TRBJ2-5; D is uncertain. The receptor comes from a human donor who donated a stem cell graft to a child with acute myeloid leukemia. The material sequenced was PBMCs from the stem cell graft donor, taken from the stem cell graft. The CDR3 bases are TGCAGTGCTAGAGATCTGCGGCGATCAGAGACCCAGTACTTC. Translated: CSARDLRRSETQYF.